This passage covers 11 T cell receptor beta chains from one sample sequenced in a study of cytomegalovirus exposure and HLA in healthy donors. The primer mix had 60 Vbeta and 13 Jbeta primers. The table came from immunoSEQ multiplex PCR; TCRdb's copy has only in-frame clones and leaves some out. The sample includes roughly 250,000 clones, roughly 80% of them seen just once. Sequencing was carried out using PBMCs. These receptors all come from a girl aged 2-10 years in good health and CMV-seronegative.

This clone occurred a few times. V and J are TRBV7-2 and TRBJ2-7, with no clear D. Germline loops: CDR1 SGHTA, CDR2 FQGNSA. Trimming left V 2 bases short and J 6 bases short, with 11 bases between. The CDR3 totals 13 residues. CDR3 protein: CASSLIAGSEQYF. The CDR3, as DNA: TGTGCCAGCAGCTTAATAGCCGGGTCCGAGCAGTACTTC.

The chain links TRBV9 to TRBJ2-7; 8 positions match TRBD2. V lost 0 bases, J lost 6 bases, and 11 bases stayed unmatched. The germline V gene encodes CDR1 SGDLS and CDR2 YYNGEE. CDR3 length: 16 amino acids. This CDR3 reads CASSVALAGPEGEQYF. The CDR3 DNA sequence: TGTGCCAGCAGCGTAGCCTTAGCGGGGCCCGAAGGCGAGCAGTACTTC.

The chain is built from TRBV28 and TRBJ2-1; 8 positions agree with TRBD2. Looked up from germline, CDR1 is MDHEN and CDR2 is SYDVKM. The V gene end was trimmed by 1 base and the J gene end by 7 bases; junction bases not matched to a gene: 6. The CDR3 runs 15 residues. CDR3 residues: CASSLLAGGRNEQFF. The CDR3 coding sequence is TGTGCCAGCAGTTTATTGGCGGGAGGTAGGAATGAGCAGTTCTTC.

The rearrangement uses TRBV28 and TRBJ1-2; 9 bases align to TRBD1. The ends lost 6 bases at V and 3 bases at J; junction bases unmatched: 8. Germline CDR1 and CDR2: MDHEN and SYDVKM. The CDR3 consists of 15 residues. The DNA of the CDR3 is TGTGCCAGCAGCTCTTCAGACAGGGGGGACTATGGCTACACCTTC. This sequence encodes CASSSSDRGDYGYTF.

DNA for the CDR3: TGTGCCAGCAGCTTGAACCCCGGGAGATTAAATTCACCCCTCCACTTT. It is translated as CASSLNPGRLNSPLHF. The gene calls are TRBV5-8 and TRBJ1-6, with no clear D. The CDR3 consists of 16 residues. The germline V gene has CDR1 SGHTS and CDR2 YDEGEE. Trimming stripped 1 base from V and 7 bases from J, with 15 bases between.

V usage is TRBV14 and J usage is TRBJ1-2; TRBD1 agrees at 9 bases. V was clipped by 8 bases and J by 5 bases; unmatched bases: 0. The CDR3 has 11 residues. Germline V gene data show CDR1 as SGHDN and CDR2 as FVKESK. The CDR3 DNA reads TGTGCCAGCGGACAGGGGTATGGCTACACCTTC. Its translation is CASGQGYGYTF.

The chain joins TRBV30 to TRBJ2-1; 11 bases align to TRBD1. The V and J ends lost 5 bases and 9 bases, in that order; junction bases with no gene match: 6. Germline CDR1 reads GTSNPN; CDR2 reads SVGIG (reference sequence). There are 13 residues in the CDR3. In DNA, the CDR3 is TGTGCCTGGGGGAGGACAGGGGGCACTGAGCAGTTCTTC. This codes for CAWGRTGGTEQFF.

The rearrangement links TRBV2 to TRBJ2-3, with D maybe TRBD2 (5 bases). Trimming cost V 8 bases and J 4 bases, with 10 bases left between them. Germline V gene data show CDR1 as SNHLY and CDR2 as FYNNEI. The CDR3 has 12 residues. This chain's CDR3 is CASHLAADTQYF. The CDR3 DNA sequence: TGTGCCAGCCACCTAGCAGCAGATACGCAGTATTTT.

The CDR3 region has the DNA TGTGCCAGCAGCCCCCGGGACAAAGCGACCAATGAGCAGTTCTTC. This gives the protein CASSPRDKATNEQFF. The chain recombines TRBV11-3 with TRBJ2-1; D is possibly TRBD1 (6 bases). Trimming pared 5 bases from V and 6 bases from J, leaving 17 bases between. The length of the CDR3 is 15 residues. Germline CDR1 reads SGHNT; CDR2 reads YENEEA.

The chain combines TRBV10-3 with TRBJ1-2; TRBD1 aligns across 7 bases. The germline gives CDR1 ENHRY, CDR2 SYGVKD. This CDR3 spans 13 amino acids. Trimming took 10 bases from V and 4 from J; bases not matched to a gene: 9. The CDR3 DNA reads as TGTGCCACCCATTTAGGGGGCAGCTATGGCTACACCTTC. Its translation: CATHLGGSYGYTF.

The rearrangement uses TRBV5-5 and TRBJ2-2; possible D gene TRBD1, 5 bases. The V end was cut by 4 bases, the J end by 5 bases, with 18 bases between. Germline loops: CDR1 SGHKS, CDR2 YYEKEE (reference sequence). The CDR3 consists of 16 residues. DNA for the CDR3: TGTGCCAGCAGCATCAGATCATACCAGGGTACCGGGGAGCTGTTTTTT. Protein: CASSIRSYQGTGELFF.